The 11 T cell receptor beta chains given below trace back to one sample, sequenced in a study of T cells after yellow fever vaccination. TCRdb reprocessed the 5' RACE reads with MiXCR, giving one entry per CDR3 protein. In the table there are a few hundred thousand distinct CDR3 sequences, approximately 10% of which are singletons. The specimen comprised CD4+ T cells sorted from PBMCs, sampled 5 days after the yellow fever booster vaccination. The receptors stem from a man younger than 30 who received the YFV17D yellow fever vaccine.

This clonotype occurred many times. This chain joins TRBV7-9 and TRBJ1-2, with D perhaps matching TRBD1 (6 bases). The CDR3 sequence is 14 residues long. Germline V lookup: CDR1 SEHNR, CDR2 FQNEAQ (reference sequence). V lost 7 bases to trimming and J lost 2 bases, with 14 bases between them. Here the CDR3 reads CASTPGHQNYGYTF. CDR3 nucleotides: TGTGCCAGCACCCCGGGACATCAAAACTATGGCTACACCTTC.

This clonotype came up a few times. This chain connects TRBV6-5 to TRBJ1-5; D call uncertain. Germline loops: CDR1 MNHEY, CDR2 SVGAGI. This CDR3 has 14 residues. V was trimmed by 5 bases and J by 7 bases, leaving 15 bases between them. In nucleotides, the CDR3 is TGTGCCAGCAGTAGCGGAGGGCGCGGACAGCCCCAGCATTTT. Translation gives CASSSGGRGQPQHF.

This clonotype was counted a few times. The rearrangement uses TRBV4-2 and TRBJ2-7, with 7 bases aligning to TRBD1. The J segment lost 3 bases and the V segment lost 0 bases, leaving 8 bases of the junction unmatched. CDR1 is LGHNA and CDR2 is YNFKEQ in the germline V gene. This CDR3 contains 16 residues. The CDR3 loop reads CASSQDRRGGFYEQYF. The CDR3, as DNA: TGTGCCAGCAGCCAAGATCGTCGAGGGGGCTTCTACGAGCAGTACTTC.

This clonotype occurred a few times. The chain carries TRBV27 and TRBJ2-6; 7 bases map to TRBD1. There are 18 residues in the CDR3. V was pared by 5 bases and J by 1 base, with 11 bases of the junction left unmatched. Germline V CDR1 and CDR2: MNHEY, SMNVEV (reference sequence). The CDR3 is CASSRSGQQFSGANVLTF. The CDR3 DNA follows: TGTGCCAGCAGTAGATCGGGACAGCAGTTTTCTGGGGCCAACGTCCTGACTTTC.

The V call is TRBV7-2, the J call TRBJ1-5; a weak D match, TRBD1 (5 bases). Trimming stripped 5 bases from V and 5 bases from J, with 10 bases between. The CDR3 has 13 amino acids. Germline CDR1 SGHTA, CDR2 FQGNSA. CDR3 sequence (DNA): TGTGCCAGCAGCCGACGGGGGGATCAGCCCCAGCATTTT. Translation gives CASSRRGDQPQHF.

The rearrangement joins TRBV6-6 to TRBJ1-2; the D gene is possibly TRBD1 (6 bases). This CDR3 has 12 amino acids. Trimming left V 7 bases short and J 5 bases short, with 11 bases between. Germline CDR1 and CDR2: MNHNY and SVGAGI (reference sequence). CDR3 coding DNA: TGTGCCAGCACGGGACATCGATATGGCTACACCTTC. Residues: CASTGHRYGYTF.

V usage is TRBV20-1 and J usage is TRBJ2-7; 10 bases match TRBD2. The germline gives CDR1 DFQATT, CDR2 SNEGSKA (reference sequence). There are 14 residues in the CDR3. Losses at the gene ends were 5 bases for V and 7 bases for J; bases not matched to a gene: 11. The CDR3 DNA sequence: TGCAGTGCTTTAGCGGGGGGCCCAGGGGAGGAGCAGTACGTC. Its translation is CSALAGGPGEEQYV.

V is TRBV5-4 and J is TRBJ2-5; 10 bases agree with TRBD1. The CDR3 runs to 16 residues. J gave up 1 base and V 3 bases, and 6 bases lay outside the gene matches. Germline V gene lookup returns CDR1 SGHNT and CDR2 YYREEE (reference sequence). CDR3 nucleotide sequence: TGTGCCAGCAGCTCTCCGGGACAGGGGCCCCAAGAGACCCAGTACTTC. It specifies CASSSPGQGPQETQYF.

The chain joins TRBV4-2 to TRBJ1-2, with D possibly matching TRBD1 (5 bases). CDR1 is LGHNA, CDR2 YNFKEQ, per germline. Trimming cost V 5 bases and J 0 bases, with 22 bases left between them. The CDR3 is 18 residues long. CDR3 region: CASSTSPGEEGSNYGYTF. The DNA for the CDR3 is TGTGCCAGCAGCACGTCCCCGGGGGAAGAAGGCTCTAACTATGGCTACACCTTC.

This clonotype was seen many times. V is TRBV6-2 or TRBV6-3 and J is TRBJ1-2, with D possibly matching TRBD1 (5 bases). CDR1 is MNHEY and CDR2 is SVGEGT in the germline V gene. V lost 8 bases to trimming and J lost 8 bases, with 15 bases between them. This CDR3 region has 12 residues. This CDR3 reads CASAAGGFGYTF. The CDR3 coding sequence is TGTGCCAGCGCTGCTGGGGGATTCGGCTACACCTTC.

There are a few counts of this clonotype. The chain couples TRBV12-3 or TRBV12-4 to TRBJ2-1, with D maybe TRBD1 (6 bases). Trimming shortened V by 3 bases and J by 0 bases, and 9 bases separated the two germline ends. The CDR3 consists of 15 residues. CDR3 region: CASSFQGFSYNEQFF. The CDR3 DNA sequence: TGTGCCAGCAGTTTCCAGGGGTTCTCCTACAATGAGCAGTTCTTC.